The rows below give T cell receptor beta chains drawn from one sample of a study of T cells in Graves' hyperthyroidism and ophthalmopathy. One entry per CDR3 protein, called by TCRdb with MiXCR from the multiplex PCR reads. The table has 650,000 to 850,000 distinct CDR3 sequences, approximately 19% seen once. Material for sequencing was blood. The receptors stem from a woman between 45 and 65 years old with Graves' hyperthyroidism that later progressed to Graves' ophthalmopathy. Each CDR3 is given with its conserved first and last residue. The order of the fields is V gene, J gene, CDR3 length, D gene, clone size, CDR3 DNA, CDR3 protein. A D gene is named only where the DNA matches it firmly. Size tells how often a clone was seen (once, few, many) or the class of an expanded clone, and some rows leave it out.

>TRBV6-1|TRBJ2-1|10|-|few
TGTGCCAGCGGTGGGACTGAGCAGTTCTTC
CASGGTEQFF
>TRBV7-9|TRBJ2-7|16|-|-
TGTGCCAGCAGCGGCCCAGAGGGGGGCCACTCCTACGAGCAGTACTTC
CASSGPEGGHSYEQYF
>TRBV5-1|TRBJ2-7|12|-|many
TGCGCCAGCAAGGACAGCTCCTACGAGCAGTACTTC
CASKDSSYEQYF
>TRBV29-1|TRBJ2-5|12|-|-
TGCAGCGCCGGACATTACCAAGAGACCCAGTACTTC
CSAGHYQETQYF
>TRBV12-3/TRBV12-4|TRBJ2-7|15|TRBD2|many
TGTGCCAGCAGTCGTAGCGGGGGGGCCTCCTACGAGCAGTACTTC
CASSRSGGASYEQYF
>TRBV20-1|TRBJ1-1|15|TRBD1|few
TGCAGTGCTAGTCCGAAACAGGGGGGGACCACTGAAGCTTTCTTT
CSASPKQGGTTEAFF
>TRBV5-4|TRBJ2-2|15|TRBD2|-
TGTGCCAGCAGCTTGAAGCGGGGGGACACCGGGGAGCTGTTTTTT
CASSLKRGDTGELFF
>TRBV10-1|TRBJ2-5|11|-|few
TGCGCCAGCAGTGATTCGGAGGGCCAGTACTTC
CASSDSEGQYF
>TRBV11-2|TRBJ1-1|16|-|many
TGTGCCAGCAGCTTTCAGGGAGCCGCAATGAACACTGAAGCTTTCTTT
CASSFQGAAMNTEAFF
>TRBV13|TRBJ2-2|15|-|many
TGTGCCAGCAGCTTAATCATCGGAGACAGCGGGGAGCTGTTTTTT
CASSLIIGDSGELFF
>TRBV5-1|TRBJ2-6|13|-|-
TGCGCCAGCAGGGGGAATGGGGCCAACGTCCTGACTTTC
CASRGNGANVLTF
>TRBV7-2|TRBJ2-7|16|-|-
TGTGCCAGCAGCTTATACTTTGGGGCGGCGGCCTACGAGCAGTACTTC
CASSLYFGAAAYEQYF
>TRBV7-3|TRBJ1-4|16|TRBD1|-
TGTGCCAGCAGCTTATCAGACAGGGCAACTAATGAAAAACTGTTTTTT
CASSLSDRATNEKLFF
>TRBV7-9|TRBJ2-1|15|-|few
TGTGCCAGCAGAGCCTGGGACGGATCCTACAATGAGCAGTTCTTC
CASRAWDGSYNEQFF
>TRBV12-3/TRBV12-4|TRBJ2-1|16|-|-
TGTGCCAGCAGTTTAGCGGACACAAACTCCTACAATGAGCAGTTCTTC
CASSLADTNSYNEQFF
>TRBV11-2|TRBJ1-3|17|-|few
TGTGCCAGCAGCTTATGGGCAGGGTCAACCCCTGGAAACACCATATATTTT
CASSLWAGSTPGNTIYF
>TRBV20-1|TRBJ2-2|15|TRBD2|few
TGCAGTGCTAGACGCCTAGCGGCGAACACCGGGGAGCTGTTTTTT
CSARRLAANTGELFF
>TRBV7-9|TRBJ2-1|16|-|many
TGTGCCAGCACCTTTGACAGCGCCTCTTCCTACAATGAGCAGTTCTTC
CASTFDSASSYNEQFF
>TRBV3-1|TRBJ2-1|13|-|many
TGTGCCAGCAGCCAGACACGGAACAATGAGCAGTTCTTC
CASSQTRNNEQFF
>TRBV7-2|TRBJ1-1|15|-|many
TGTGCCAGCAGCTTTTCCCTGGGAGAGGGCACTGAAGCTTTCTTT
CASSFSLGEGTEAFF
>TRBV3-1|TRBJ2-3|16|TRBD2|-
TGTGCCAGCAGCCAGATAGTAGCGGGGGGCACAGATACGCAGTATTTT
CASSQIVAGGTDTQYF
>TRBV7-6|TRBJ2-7|16|TRBD1|many
TGTGCCAGCAGCTTCGACAGGGTTCATGGTGGGATCGAGCAGTACTTC
CASSFDRVHGGIEQYF
>TRBV13|TRBJ2-7|19|TRBD1|-
TGTGCCAGCAGCCGATTAGTGGATCAGGGGGTGGTCCACTCCTACGAGCAGTACTTC
CASSRLVDQGVVHSYEQYF
>TRBV7-3|TRBJ1-1|16|TRBD1|-
TGTGCCAGCAGCTTAAGCCCCGGGGACAGTGGCACTGAAGCTTTCTTT
CASSLSPGDSGTEAFF
>TRBV5-1|TRBJ2-3|13|-|many
TGCGCCAGCAGCTTTGAGGTCGCAGATACGCAGTATTTT
CASSFEVADTQYF
>TRBV29-1|TRBJ2-7|12|TRBD2|-
TGCAGCGTGACTAGCGCTCCCTACGAGCAGTACTTC
CSVTSAPYEQYF
>TRBV7-9|TRBJ2-5|15|-|-
TGTGCCAGCAGCTTACCCCGGACAGATCAAGAGACCCAGTACTTC
CASSLPRTDQETQYF
>TRBV18|TRBJ2-3|15|TRBD2|many
TGTGCCAGCTCACCAGGCGGGGGGGCCACAGATACGCAGTATTTT
CASSPGGGATDTQYF
>TRBV5-1|TRBJ2-1|16|-|few
TGCGCCAGCAGCTATCTTGCGGCGAGCTCCTACAATGAGCAGTTCTTC
CASSYLAASSYNEQFF
>TRBV27|TRBJ2-2|18|TRBD2|few
TGTGCCAGCAGTTTATCGACTAGCGGGGGGGCTTACACCGGGGAGCTGTTTTTT
CASSLSTSGGAYTGELFF
>TRBV3-1|TRBJ2-3|15|-|many
TGTGCCAGCAGCCAGACTCATGCGGGGACAGATACGCAGTATTTT
CASSQTHAGTDTQYF
>TRBV12-5|TRBJ2-1|13|TRBD1|few
TGTGCTAGTGGTTTGGTGGGTACAGGGGGAATGTTCTTC
CASGLVGTGGMFF
>TRBV5-1|TRBJ1-2|21|TRBD1|few
TGCGCCAGCAGCTTGGTTCCACCCCTCCCGGGACAGGTTCTCCGAGGGGAAGGCTACACCTTC
CASSLVPPLPGQVLRGEGYTF